This entry is about one TCR beta chain. Antigen: not known. Sequencing used immunoSEQ multiplex PCR; TCRdb keeps in-frame clones, though not all of them. In the table there are about 73,000 clones, 80% of which are singletons. This sample is part of a study of T cell repertoires and HLA-DP antigens. The CDR3 spans 14 residues. Trimming left V 3 bases short and J 8 bases short, with 16 bases between. From germline, CDR1 is MGHDK and CDR2 SYGVNS. General observations from the study: Previously undetected clones averaged about 37% and 47% against the two alleles respectively.

The specimen was CD4+ T cells from PBMCs. This rearrangement joins TRBV25-1 to TRBJ1-2; perhaps TRBD1 as D (5 bases). This TCR was sampled from a man aged 60 to 69 in good health and CMV-seronegative. The DNA for the CDR3 is TGTGCCAGCAGTGATGATGTCAGGGTGGTCGGCTACACCTTC. Its protein is CASSDDVRVVGYTF.